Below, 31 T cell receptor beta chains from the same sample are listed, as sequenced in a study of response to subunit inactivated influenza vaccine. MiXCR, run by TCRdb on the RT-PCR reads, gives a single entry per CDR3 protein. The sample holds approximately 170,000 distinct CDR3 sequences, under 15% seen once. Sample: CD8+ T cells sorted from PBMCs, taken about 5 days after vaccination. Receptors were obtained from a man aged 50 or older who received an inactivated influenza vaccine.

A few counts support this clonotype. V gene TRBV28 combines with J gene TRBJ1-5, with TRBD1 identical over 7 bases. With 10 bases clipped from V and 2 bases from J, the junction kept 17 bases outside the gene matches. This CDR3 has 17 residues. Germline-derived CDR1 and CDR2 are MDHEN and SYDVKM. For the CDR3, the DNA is TGTGCCATTCAAGGGGGCGTGGGAAGTATAGGCAATCAGCCCCAGCATTTT. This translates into CAIQGGVGSIGNQPQHF.

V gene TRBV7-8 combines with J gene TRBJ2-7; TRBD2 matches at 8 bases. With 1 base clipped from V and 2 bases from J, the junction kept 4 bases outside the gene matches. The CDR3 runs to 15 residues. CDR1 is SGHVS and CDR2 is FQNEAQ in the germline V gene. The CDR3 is CASSLGAGATYEQYF. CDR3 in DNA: TGTGCCAGCAGCTTAGGAGCGGGGGCCACCTACGAGCAGTACTTC.

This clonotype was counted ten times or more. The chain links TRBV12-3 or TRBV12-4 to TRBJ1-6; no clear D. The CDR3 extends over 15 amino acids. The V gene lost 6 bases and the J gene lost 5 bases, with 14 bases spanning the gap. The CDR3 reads CASSSRLENNSPLHF. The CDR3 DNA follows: TGTGCCAGCAGCAGCAGGCTGGAGAATAATTCACCCCTCCACTTT.

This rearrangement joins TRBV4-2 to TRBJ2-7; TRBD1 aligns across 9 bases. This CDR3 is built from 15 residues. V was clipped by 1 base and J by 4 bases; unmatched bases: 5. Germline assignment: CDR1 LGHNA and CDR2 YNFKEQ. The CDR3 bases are TGTGCCAGCAGCCAAGCCGGGACAGGGAGGTACGAGCAGTACTTC. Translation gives CASSQAGTGRYEQYF.

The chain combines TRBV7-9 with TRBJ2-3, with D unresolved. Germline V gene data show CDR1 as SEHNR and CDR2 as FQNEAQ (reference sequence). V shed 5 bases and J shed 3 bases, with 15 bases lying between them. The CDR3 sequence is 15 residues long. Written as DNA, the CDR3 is TGTGCCAGCAGCCCGCAGAGGATAAGTACAGATACGCAGTATTTT. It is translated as CASSPQRISTDTQYF.

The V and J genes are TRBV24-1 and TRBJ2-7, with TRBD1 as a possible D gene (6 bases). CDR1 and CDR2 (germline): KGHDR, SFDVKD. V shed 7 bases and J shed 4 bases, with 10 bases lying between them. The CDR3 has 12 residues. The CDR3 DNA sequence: TGTGCCACCAGCACCACAGGGTACGAGCAGTACTTC. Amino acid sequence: CATSTTGYEQYF.

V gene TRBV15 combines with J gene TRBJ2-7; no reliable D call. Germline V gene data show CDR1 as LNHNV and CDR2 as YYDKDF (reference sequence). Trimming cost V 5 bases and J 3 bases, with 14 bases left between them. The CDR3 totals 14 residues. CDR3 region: CATSLLRPDYEQYF. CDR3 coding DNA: TGTGCCACCAGCCTTCTCAGACCAGACTACGAGCAGTACTTC.

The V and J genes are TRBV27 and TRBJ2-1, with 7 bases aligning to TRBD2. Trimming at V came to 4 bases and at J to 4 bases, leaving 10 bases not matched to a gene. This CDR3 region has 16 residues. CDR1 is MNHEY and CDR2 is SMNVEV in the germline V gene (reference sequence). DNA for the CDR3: TGTGCCAGCAGTTCCACCCTCGGACTAGTGTACAATGAGCAGTTCTTC. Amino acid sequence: CASSSTLGLVYNEQFF.

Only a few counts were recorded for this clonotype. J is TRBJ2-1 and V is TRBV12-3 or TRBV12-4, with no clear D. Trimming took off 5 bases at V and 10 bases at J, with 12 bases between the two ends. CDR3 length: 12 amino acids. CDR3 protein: CASSVIAVEQFF. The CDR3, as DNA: TGTGCCAGCAGTGTAATAGCAGTAGAGCAGTTCTTC.

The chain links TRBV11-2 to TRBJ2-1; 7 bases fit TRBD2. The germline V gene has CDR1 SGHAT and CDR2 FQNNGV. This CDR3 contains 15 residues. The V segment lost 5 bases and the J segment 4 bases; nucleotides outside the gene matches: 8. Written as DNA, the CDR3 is TGTGCCAGCAGCCCTTCGGCGGGAGCATACAATGAGCAGTTCTTC. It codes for CASSPSAGAYNEQFF.

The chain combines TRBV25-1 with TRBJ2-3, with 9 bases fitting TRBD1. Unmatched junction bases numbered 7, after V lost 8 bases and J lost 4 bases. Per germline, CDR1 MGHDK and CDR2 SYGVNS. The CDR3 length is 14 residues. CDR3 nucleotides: TGTGCCAGCGCCCGGGACAGGGAACCAGATACGCAGTATTTT. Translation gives CASARDREPDTQYF.

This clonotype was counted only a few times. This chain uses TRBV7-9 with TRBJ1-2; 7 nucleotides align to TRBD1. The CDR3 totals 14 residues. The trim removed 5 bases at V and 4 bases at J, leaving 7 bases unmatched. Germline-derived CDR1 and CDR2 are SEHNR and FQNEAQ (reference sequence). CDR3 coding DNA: TGTGCCAGCAGCGAGGGACAGAGAGGCTATGGCTACACCTTC. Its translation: CASSEGQRGYGYTF. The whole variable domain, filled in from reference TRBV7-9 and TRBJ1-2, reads DTGVSQNPRHKITKRGQNVTFRCDPISEHNRLYWYRQTLGQGPEFLTYFQNEAQLEKSRLLSDRFSAERPKGSFSTLEIQRTEQGDSAMYLCASSEGQRGYGYTFGSGTRLTVV.

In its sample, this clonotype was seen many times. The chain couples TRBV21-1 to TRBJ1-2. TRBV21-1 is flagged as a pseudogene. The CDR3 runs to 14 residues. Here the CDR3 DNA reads TGTGCCAGCAGCAAAGACCCAGAAAACTATGGCTACACCTTC. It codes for CASSKDPENYGYTF.

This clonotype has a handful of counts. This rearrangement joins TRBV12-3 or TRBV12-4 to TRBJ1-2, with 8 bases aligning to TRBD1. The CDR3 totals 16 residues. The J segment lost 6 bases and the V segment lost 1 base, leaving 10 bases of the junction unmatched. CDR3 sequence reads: CASSLGRAGGADGYTF. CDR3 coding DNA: TGTGCCAGCAGTTTAGGTCGGGCAGGGGGCGCGGATGGCTACACCTTC.

This CDR3 reads CSALPPTATNEKLFF. DNA of the CDR3: TGCAGTGCTCTGCCCCCTACCGCAACTAATGAAAAACTGTTTTTT. This sequence joins TRBV20-1 and TRBJ1-4; D is uncertain. The CDR3 covers 15 residues. Trimming took off 5 bases at V and 0 bases at J, with 13 bases between the two ends. Germline CDR1 and CDR2: DFQATT and SNEGSKA (reference sequence).

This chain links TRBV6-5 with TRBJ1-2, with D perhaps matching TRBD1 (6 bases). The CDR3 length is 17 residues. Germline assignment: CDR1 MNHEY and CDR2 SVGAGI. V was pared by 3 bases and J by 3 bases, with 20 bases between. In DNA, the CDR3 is TGTGCCAGCAGTTATAAGAGACAGGAGATATATCACTATGGCTACACCTTC. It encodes CASSYKRQEIYHYGYTF.

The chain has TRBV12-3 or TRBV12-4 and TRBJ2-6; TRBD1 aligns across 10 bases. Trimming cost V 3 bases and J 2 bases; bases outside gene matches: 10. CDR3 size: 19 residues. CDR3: CASSFWSTGGEPGANVLTF. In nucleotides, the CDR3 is TGTGCCAGCAGTTTTTGGTCGACAGGGGGCGAACCTGGGGCCAACGTCCTGACTTTC.

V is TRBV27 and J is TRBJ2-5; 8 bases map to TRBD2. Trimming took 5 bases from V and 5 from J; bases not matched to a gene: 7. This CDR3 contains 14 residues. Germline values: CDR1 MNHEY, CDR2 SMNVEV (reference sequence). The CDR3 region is CASSPGGIIETQYF. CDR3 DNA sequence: TGTGCCAGCAGTCCGGGGGGGATCATTGAGACCCAGTACTTC.

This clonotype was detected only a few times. Here the CDR3 DNA reads TGTGCCAGCCACATGGGTACAGGGGGCTATGAGCAGTTCTTC. Its protein product is CASHMGTGGYEQFF. The V and J genes are TRBV5-6 and TRBJ2-1; 9 bases map to TRBD1. The CDR3 contains 14 residues. V was pared by 7 bases and J by 8 bases, with 10 bases of the junction left unmatched. From germline, CDR1 is SGHDT and CDR2 YYEEEE.

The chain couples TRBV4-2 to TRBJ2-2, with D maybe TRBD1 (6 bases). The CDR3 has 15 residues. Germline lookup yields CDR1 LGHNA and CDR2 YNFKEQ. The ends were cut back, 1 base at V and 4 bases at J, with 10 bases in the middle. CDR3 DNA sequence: TGTGCCAGCAGCCAAGTGTTAGGGGGCACCGGGGAGCTGTTTTTT. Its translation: CASSQVLGGTGELFF.

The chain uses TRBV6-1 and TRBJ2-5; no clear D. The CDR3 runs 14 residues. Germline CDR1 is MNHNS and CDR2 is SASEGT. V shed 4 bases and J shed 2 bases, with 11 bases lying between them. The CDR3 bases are TGTGCCAGCAGTGCATTACAGAGTCAAGAGACCCAGTACTTC. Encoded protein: CASSALQSQETQYF.

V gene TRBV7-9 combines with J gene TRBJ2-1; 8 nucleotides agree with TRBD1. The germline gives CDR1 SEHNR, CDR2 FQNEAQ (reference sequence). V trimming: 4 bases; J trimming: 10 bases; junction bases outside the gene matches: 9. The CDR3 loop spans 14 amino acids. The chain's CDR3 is CASSSYGTGGEQFF. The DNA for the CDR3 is TGTGCCAGCAGCTCGTACGGGACAGGAGGGGAGCAGTTCTTC.

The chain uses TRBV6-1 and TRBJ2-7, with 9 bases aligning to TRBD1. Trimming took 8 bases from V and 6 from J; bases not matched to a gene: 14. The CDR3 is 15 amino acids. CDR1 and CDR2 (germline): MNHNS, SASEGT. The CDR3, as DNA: TGTGCCAGCGGGCCTGGACAGGGGTCGGCGTTCGAGCAGTACTTC. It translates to CASGPGQGSAFEQYF.

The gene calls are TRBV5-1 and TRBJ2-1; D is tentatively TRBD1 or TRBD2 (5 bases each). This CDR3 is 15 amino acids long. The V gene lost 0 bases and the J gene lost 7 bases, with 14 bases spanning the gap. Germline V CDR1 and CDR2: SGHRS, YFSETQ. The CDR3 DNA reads TGCGCCAGCAGCTTGGGCGGGCTGGACAATAATGAGCAGTTCTTC. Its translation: CASSLGGLDNNEQFF.

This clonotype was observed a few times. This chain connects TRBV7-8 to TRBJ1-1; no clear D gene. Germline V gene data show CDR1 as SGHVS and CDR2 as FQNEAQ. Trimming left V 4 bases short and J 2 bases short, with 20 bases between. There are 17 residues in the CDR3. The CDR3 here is CASSSPTPWEKNTEAFF. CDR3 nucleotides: TGTGCCAGCAGCTCCCCGACCCCATGGGAGAAAAACACTGAAGCTTTCTTT.

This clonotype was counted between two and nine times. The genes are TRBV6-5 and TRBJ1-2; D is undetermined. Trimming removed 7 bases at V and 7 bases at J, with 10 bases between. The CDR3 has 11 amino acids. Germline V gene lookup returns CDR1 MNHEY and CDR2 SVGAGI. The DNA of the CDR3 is TGTGCCAGCAAGGCCTTGGGTGGCTACACCTTC. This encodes CASKALGGYTF.

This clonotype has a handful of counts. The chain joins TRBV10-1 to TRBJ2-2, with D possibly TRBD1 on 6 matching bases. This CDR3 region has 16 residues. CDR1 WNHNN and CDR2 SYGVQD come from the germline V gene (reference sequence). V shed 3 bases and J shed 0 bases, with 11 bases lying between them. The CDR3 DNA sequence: TGCGCCAGCAGTGACTGGGACACCGCGAACACCGGGGAGCTGTTTTTT. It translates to CASSDWDTANTGELFF.

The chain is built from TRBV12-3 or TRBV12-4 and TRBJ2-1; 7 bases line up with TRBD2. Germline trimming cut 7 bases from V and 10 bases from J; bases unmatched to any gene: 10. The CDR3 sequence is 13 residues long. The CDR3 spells CASTRGAGVEQFF. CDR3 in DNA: TGTGCCAGCACCCGAGGTGCGGGAGTGGAGCAGTTCTTC.

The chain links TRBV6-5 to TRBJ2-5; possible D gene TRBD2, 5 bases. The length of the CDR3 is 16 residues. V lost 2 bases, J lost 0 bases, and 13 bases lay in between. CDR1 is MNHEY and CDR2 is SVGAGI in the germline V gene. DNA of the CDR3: TGTGCCAGCAGTTACCCGATTGGAGGAGACCAAGAGACCCAGTACTTC. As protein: CASSYPIGGDQETQYF.

CDR3 in DNA: TGCGCCAGCAGACCCAGGGAATACACTGAAGCTTTCTTT. Translated: CASRPREYTEAFF. The chain employs TRBV5-1 and TRBJ1-1, with D tentatively TRBD1 (5 bases). Trimming pared 5 bases from V and 3 bases from J, leaving 11 bases between. Germline V gene lookup returns CDR1 SGHRS and CDR2 YFSETQ. This CDR3 has 13 amino acids.

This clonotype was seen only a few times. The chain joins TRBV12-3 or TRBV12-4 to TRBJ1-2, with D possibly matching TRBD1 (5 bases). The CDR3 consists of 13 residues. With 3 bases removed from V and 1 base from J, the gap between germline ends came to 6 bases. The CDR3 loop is CASSFDSNYGYTF. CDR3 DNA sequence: TGTGCCAGCAGTTTCGACAGTAACTATGGCTACACCTTC.